The 19 T cell receptor beta chains presented below share a single source sample, sequenced in a study of blood T cells in healthy people across ages. The second PCR ran roughly 6 to 11 cycles with a sample-barcoded 5' primer and J-beta primers. Each CDR3 protein gets one entry after TCRdb re-called the 5' RACE reads with MiXCR. The sample includes about 930,000 distinct CDR3 sequences, 25% to 35% of them seen just once. Separately, the same data were catalogued under a study of T cells of mothers and their children.

Specimen: blood. These receptors were taken from a middle-aged woman in good health.

This chain links TRBV27 with TRBJ2-5, with 9 bases matching TRBD1. The assigned J gene may be wrong: the sequence end matches TRBJ2-7 better. Germline values: CDR1 MNHEY, CDR2 SMNVEV (reference sequence). This CDR3 comprises 16 residues. As DNA, the CDR3 is TGTGCCAGCAGTTTAGTTAAGGTACAGGGGGCGCTCGAGCAGTACTTC. As protein: CASSLVKVQGALEQYF.

The chain employs TRBV5-1 and TRBJ2-5, with 10 bases aligning to TRBD2. V gave up 0 bases and J gave up 1 base; unmatched junction bases: 9. This CDR3 is built from 18 residues. Germline assignment: CDR1 SGHRS and CDR2 YFSETQ. The CDR3 protein is CASSLGLLAGDFQETQYF. CDR3 nucleotides: TGCGCCAGCAGCTTGGGGTTGCTAGCGGGGGATTTCCAAGAGACCCAGTACTTC.

This clonotype has only a few counts. The chain links TRBV20-1 to TRBJ2-5, with D unresolved. The tail of the sequence fits TRBJ2-1 better, so the J call may be wrong. The CDR3 is 14 amino acids. CDR1 is DFQATT and CDR2 is SNEGSKA in the germline V gene (reference sequence). DNA of the CDR3: TGCAGTCCGGAGATATCGGGCAGACAAGAGACCCAGTTCTTC. Encoded protein: CSPEISGRQETQFF.

A note on this clonotype: At one boundary the junction diverges from the germline segment, which might be a read error. The chain recombines TRBV7-9 with TRBJ1-5; D call uncertain. This CDR3 is 13 amino acids long. CDR1 is SEHNR and CDR2 is FQNEAQ in the germline V gene (reference sequence). In nucleotides, the CDR3 is TGTGCCAGCGGCTTAGGAGGGAATCAGCCCCAGCATTTT. Protein sequence: CASGLGGNQPQHF.

The chain joins TRBV18 to TRBJ2-1; the D is unclear. V shed 3 bases and J shed 1 base, with 7 bases lying between them. Germline V lookup: CDR1 KGHSH, CDR2 LQKENI. The CDR3 is 14 residues long. The CDR3 DNA follows: TGTGCCAGCTCACCCGCACAGTCCTACAATGAGCAGTTCTTC. Its protein product is CASSPAQSYNEQFF.

This clonotype appeared a few times. A read error may account for a junction end that differs from germline. The genes are TRBV6-5 and TRBJ1-5, with 7 bases aligning to TRBD1. The CDR3 extends over 14 amino acids. Germline V lookup: CDR1 MNHEY, CDR2 SVGAGI. The CDR3 DNA follows: TGTGTCAGCAGTCCCGACAGGGGCAATCAGCCCCAGCATTTT. Its translation is CVSSPDRGNQPQHF.

This clonotype was counted between two and nine times. This may come from a read error, since a much larger clone is one base off. The chain uses TRBV7-9 and TRBJ2-7; no definite D call. The germline CDR1 and CDR2 sequences are SEHNR and FQNEAQ (reference sequence). Trimming pared 5 bases from V and 1 base from J, leaving 18 bases between. CDR3 length: 16 amino acids. The CDR3 protein is CASSARPPRPSYEQYF. The CDR3 bases are TGTGCCAGCAGCGCCCGACCGCCGCGGCCTTCCTACGAGCAGTACTTC.

This clonotype showed up just a few times. The rearrangement uses TRBV6-5 and TRBJ1-1, with D unresolved. Germline values: CDR1 MNHEY, CDR2 SVGAGI. V dropped 2 bases and J dropped 6 bases, with 13 bases sitting between them. CDR3 length equals 14 residues. CDR3 nucleotide sequence: TGTGCCAGCAGTTACACTGGGAATAGGGCTGAAGCTTTCTTT. Translation gives CASSYTGNRAEAFF.

In regard to this clonotype: One end of the junction varies from germline; a read error may be responsible. The chain is built from TRBV4-1 and TRBJ1-2; D gene unclear. Per the germline V gene, CDR1 is MGHRA and CDR2 is YSYEKL. The CDR3 runs 13 residues. The CDR3 protein is CASSQVGMDGYSF. In nucleotides, the CDR3 is TGCGCCAGCAGCCAAGTAGGGATGGATGGCTACAGCTTC.

This chain connects TRBV6-5 to TRBJ2-1; tentatively, D is TRBD1 (6 bases). The better agreement between TRBJ2-7 and the DNA end casts doubt on the J call. The CDR3 is 15 amino acids. From germline, CDR1 is MNHEY and CDR2 SVGAGI. This CDR3 reads CASSTGQTRHNEQYF. DNA for the CDR3: TGTGCCAGCAGTACGGGACAAACCCGTCACAATGAGCAGTACTTC.

This clonotype appeared a few times. V usage is TRBV4-1 and J usage is TRBJ1-5; the D gene is possibly TRBD1 (5 bases). This CDR3 is 16 amino acids long. The V end lost 4 bases, the J end lost 1 base, and 14 bases lay between the germline ends. The germline V gene has CDR1 MGHRA and CDR2 YSYEKL. Here the CDR3 DNA reads TGCGCCAGCAGCCGCCTGGGGCCACCCAGCAATCAGCCCCAGCATTTT. Protein: CASSRLGPPSNQPQHF.

This clonotype was recorded a few times. V usage is TRBV7-3 and J usage is TRBJ1-1, with D hard to call. Germline V CDR1 and CDR2: SGHTA, FQGTGA. This CDR3 region has 14 residues. V was trimmed by 5 bases and J by 2 bases, leaving 12 bases between them. This CDR3 reads CASSQNSGNTEAFF. CDR3 nucleotides: TGTGCCAGCAGCCAAAACAGTGGAAACACTGAAGCTTTCTTT.

This sequence joins TRBV5-1 and TRBJ2-5; tentatively, D is TRBD1 (5 bases). The end of the DNA fits TRBJ2-7 better, so the J call may be wrong. The CDR3 runs 13 residues. Germline CDR1 is SGHRS and CDR2 is YFSETQ. CDR3: CASSLWGPDEQYF. The DNA for the CDR3 is TGCGCCAGCAGCTTATGGGGCCCAGACGAGCAGTACTTC.

This clonotype was detected only a few times. The chain is built from TRBV6-5 and TRBJ1-2, with 7 bases that match TRBD1. Trimming cost V 7 bases and J 3 bases; bases outside gene matches: 11. Germline V CDR1 and CDR2: MNHEY, SVGAGI. The CDR3 is 15 residues long. CDR3 region: CASTQRGQAHYGYTF. CDR3 in DNA: TGTGCCAGCACCCAGCGTGGACAGGCCCACTATGGCTACACCTTC.

This clonotype was seen at least ten times. The CDR3 loop is CASSVAPGQNYGYTF. The CDR3 DNA is TGTGCCAGCAGCGTAGCCCCGGGACAGAACTATGGCTACACCTTC. The chain has TRBV9 and TRBJ1-2; TRBD1 matches 7 bases. Trimming removed 0 bases from V and 2 bases from J; junction bases left unmatched: 4. The CDR3 has 15 residues. Germline CDR1 reads SGDLS; CDR2 reads YYNGEE.

This chain joins TRBV9 and TRBJ2-5, with a possible D match to TRBD2 (5 bases). Germline V CDR1 and CDR2: SGDLS, YYNGEE. The CDR3 length is 13 residues. V lost 3 bases to trimming and J lost 5 bases, with 11 bases between them. The CDR3: CASSGPTGETQYF. DNA for the CDR3: TGTGCCAGCAGCGGCCCCACGGGGGAGACCCAGTACTTC.

The chain has TRBV7-8 and TRBJ1-5, with 9 bases fitting TRBD1. In germline, CDR1 is SGHVS, CDR2 FQNEAQ. The CDR3 contains 17 residues. The trim removed 4 bases at V and 3 bases at J, leaving 10 bases unmatched. CDR3 in amino acids: CASSSAGTGLLNQPQHF. The CDR3 DNA is TGTGCCAGCAGCTCAGCCGGGACAGGGTTACTCAATCAGCCCCAGCATTTT.

For this clonotype: A read error is possible here, since a much larger clone lies one base away. The genes are TRBV6-2 or TRBV6-3 and TRBJ2-1; 9 bases map to TRBD1. The CDR3 length is 15 residues. Germline CDR1 and CDR2: MNHEY and SVGEGT. The ends lost 6 bases at V and 10 bases at J; junction bases unmatched: 13. The CDR3 is CASSQTGGRSYEQFF. For the CDR3, the DNA is TGTGCCAGCAGCCAAACAGGGGGCAGATCCTACGAGCAGTTCTTC.

The CDR3 DNA follows: TGCGCCAGCAGCTTAGGGTCAACCTCAGGGGGCGAGAATGAAAAACTGTTTTTT. Its protein is CASSLGSTSGGENEKLFF. V is TRBV5-1 and J is TRBJ1-4; TRBD1 matches at 8 bases. CDR1 and CDR2 from the germline V gene are SGHRS and YFSETQ. This CDR3 comprises 18 residues. After removal of 2 bases from V and 5 bases from J, the junction contained 14 bases not matched to a gene.